The 17 T cell receptor beta chains in this list originate from one sample, sequenced in a study of cytomegalovirus exposure and HLA in healthy donors. Researchers ran the PCR with 60 Vbeta and 13 Jbeta primers. Using immunoSEQ multiplex PCR, the repertoire was profiled, and TCRdb retains in-frame clones only, with some absent. This table holds 80,000 to 100,000 clones. The sequenced sample was PBMCs. All receptors derive from a woman in her 30s in good health and CMV-seronegative.

This chain connects TRBV5-6 to TRBJ2-1, with D maybe TRBD2 (6 bases). Per the germline V gene, CDR1 is SGHDT and CDR2 is YYEEEE. The CDR3 is 17 residues long. Trimming left V 1 base short and J 3 bases short, with 17 bases between. The chain's CDR3 is CASSLYLWRGSYNEQFF. CDR3 bases: TGTGCCAGCAGCTTGTACCTCTGGCGGGGAAGCTACAATGAGCAGTTCTTC.

The chain is built from TRBV7-2 and TRBJ2-2; D is perhaps TRBD2 (5 bases). CDR1 and CDR2 from the germline V gene are SGHTA and FQGNSA. The CDR3 extends over 15 amino acids. V was pared by 1 base and J by 0 bases, with 6 bases between. CDR3 protein: CASSLVATNTGELFF. The CDR3 region has the DNA TGTGCCAGCAGCTTAGTAGCGACGAACACCGGGGAGCTGTTTTTT.

The chain employs TRBV9 and TRBJ2-2; D may be TRBD1 (6 bases). The CDR3 contains 14 residues. V was pared by 3 bases and J by 3 bases, with 9 bases between. Germline V gene data show CDR1 as SGDLS and CDR2 as YYNGEE. The CDR3 here is CASSGGQYTGELFF. The CDR3 nucleotides read TGTGCCAGCAGCGGAGGACAGTACACCGGGGAGCTGTTTTTT.

The chain's CDR3 is CASSPSWNTEAFF. The CDR3 bases are TGTGCCAGCAGCCCCTCGTGGAACACTGAAGCTTTCTTT. The V gene is TRBV7-3, the J gene TRBJ1-1; D is ambiguous. Germline CDR1 SGHTA, CDR2 FQGTGA. V dropped 5 bases and J dropped 1 base, with 8 bases sitting between them. This CDR3 has 13 residues. Full variable domain (missing parts from reference TRBV7-3 and TRBJ1-1): GAGVSQTPSNKVTEKGKYVELRCDPISGHTALYWYRQSLGQGPEFLIYFQGTGAADDSGLPNDRFFAVRPEGSVSTLKIQRTERGDSAVYLCASSPSWNTEAFFGQGTRLTVV.

As for this clone: Other DNA sequences of this sample code for an identical CDR3. This CDR3 reads CASSSDRGNTIYF. CDR3 sequence (DNA): TGTGCCAGCAGCTCGGACAGAGGAAACACCATATATTTT. The chain couples TRBV11-2 to TRBJ1-3; tentatively, D is TRBD1 (6 bases). V lost 4 bases to trimming and J lost 4 bases, with 8 bases between them. There are 13 residues in the CDR3. Germline V gene sequence: CDR1 SGHAT, CDR2 FQNNGV.

The chain links TRBV28 to TRBJ2-7, with 7 nucleotides matching TRBD2. The germline CDR1 and CDR2 sequences are MDHEN and SYDVKM. After removal of 6 bases from V and 7 bases from J, the junction contained 12 bases not matched to a gene. The CDR3 runs to 14 residues. The CDR3 loop reads CASSPPGRLREQYF. The CDR3 DNA reads TGTGCCAGCAGCCCACCCGGGAGGCTTCGTGAGCAGTACTTC.

DNA for the CDR3: TGTGCCAGCAGCCCCGGTAACTATGGCTACACCTTC. Protein product: CASSPGNYGYTF. The chain employs TRBV7-9 and TRBJ1-2; the D is unclear. Germline V gives CDR1 SEHNR, CDR2 FQNEAQ (reference sequence). The CDR3 has 12 amino acids. Between the trimmed V and J ends, which lost 5 bases and 1 base, there was a span of 5 bases.

The chain links TRBV28 to TRBJ1-1, with D perhaps TRBD1 (6 bases). V was cut by 7 bases and J by 6 bases, with 18 bases left in between. The CDR3 totals 14 residues. Germline V gene data show CDR1 as MDHEN and CDR2 as SYDVKM. CDR3 nucleotides: TGTGCCAGCACCTCACAGGGCCGGAAGCCTGAAGCTTTCTTT. This encodes CASTSQGRKPEAFF.

V usage is TRBV9 and J usage is TRBJ2-3, with 12 bases fitting TRBD2. V shed 0 bases and J 3 bases; nucleotides not matched to a gene: 2. This CDR3 contains 16 residues. Germline assignment: CDR1 SGDLS and CDR2 YYNGEE. Here the CDR3 reads CASSVDLAGGTDTQYF. Written as DNA, the CDR3 is TGTGCCAGCAGCGTAGATCTAGCGGGAGGGACAGATACGCAGTATTTT.

The chain employs TRBV19 and TRBJ1-1; D is unresolved. The germline V gene encodes CDR1 LNHDA and CDR2 SQIVND (reference sequence). Trimming took 6 bases from V and 0 from J, leaving 11 bases between them. This CDR3 region has 14 residues. Written as DNA, the CDR3 is TGTGCCAGTAGCCACCGCGGGGTGAACACTGAAGCTTTCTTT. Its protein product is CASSHRGVNTEAFF.

V gene TRBV5-4 combines with J gene TRBJ2-2, with D perhaps matching TRBD1 (6 bases). The CDR3 contains 15 residues. Germline CDR1 reads SGHNT; CDR2 reads YYREEE (reference sequence). Trimming cost V 4 bases and J 1 base, with 11 bases left between them. The CDR3, as DNA: TGTGCCAGCAGCCCCCCGACAGGGAACACCGGGGAGCTGTTTTTT. Protein sequence: CASSPPTGNTGELFF.

The chain has TRBV10-3 and TRBJ2-1; 9 bases are a match to TRBD2. The trim removed 8 bases at V and 5 bases at J, leaving 4 bases unmatched. Germline V gene lookup returns CDR1 ENHRY and CDR2 SYGVKD. The CDR3 runs to 13 residues. The CDR3 is CAIGGLANNEQFF. The CDR3 coding sequence is TGTGCCATCGGGGGACTAGCTAACAATGAGCAGTTCTTC.

The genes are TRBV28 and TRBJ2-7, with TRBD2 matching 10 bases. With V trimmed by 5 bases and J by 0 bases, 7 bases remained unmatched. Germline V gene sequence: CDR1 MDHEN, CDR2 SYDVKM. The CDR3 has 16 amino acids. The CDR3 loop is CASSPPQREGSYEQYF. The CDR3 DNA follows: TGTGCCAGCAGTCCCCCTCAGCGGGAGGGCTCCTACGAGCAGTACTTC.

This chain uses TRBV7-2 with TRBJ1-5, with D possibly matching TRBD1 (5 bases). Trimming left V 2 bases short and J 6 bases short, with 11 bases between. The CDR3 totals 14 residues. Germline values: CDR1 SGHTA, CDR2 FQGNSA. DNA of the CDR3: TGTGCCAGCAGCTTAAGTAGGGGTACTCAGCCCCAGCATTTT. Amino acids: CASSLSRGTQPQHF.

The chain recombines TRBV5-1 with TRBJ2-5; 7 positions agree with TRBD2. The J call is in doubt because the DNA end fits TRBJ2-7 better. The CDR3 totals 15 residues. CDR1 is SGHRS, CDR2 YFSETQ, per germline. The CDR3 loop is CASSLAAGVAYEQYF. CDR3 nucleotide sequence: TGCGCCAGCAGCTTGGCCGCGGGGGTCGCCTACGAGCAGTACTTC.

The chain links TRBV6-1 to TRBJ2-7; possible D gene TRBD1, 6 bases. Per the germline V gene, CDR1 is MNHNS and CDR2 is SASEGT. CDR3 length: 14 residues. Trimming removed 5 bases from V and 3 bases from J, with 14 bases in between. The CDR3 DNA is TGTGCCAGCAGTCCCGACGGACAGAGCTACGAGCAGTACTTC. It codes for CASSPDGQSYEQYF.

The chain is built from TRBV28 and TRBJ1-2; TRBD1 matches 7 bases. V shed 7 bases, J shed 8 bases, and the junction held 7 bases outside the gene matches. CDR3 size: 12 residues. The V gene's germline CDR1 is MDHEN and CDR2 SYDVKM. CDR3 coding DNA: TGTGCCAGCACCGGACAGGATCGAGGCTACACCTTC. This gives the protein CASTGQDRGYTF.